These T cell receptor beta chains were read from a single sample in a study of identical twins. TCRdb recomputed calls from the 5' RACE reads with MiXCR, one row per CDR3 protein. The sample contains just under 650,000 distinct CDR3 sequences, just over 7% of which appear only once. This sample was shared with a second study, whose subject was yellow fever vaccine responses in identical twins.

Material for sequencing was PBMCs. These receptors all come from a woman between 18 and 30 years old in good health. CDR3s include the opening cysteine and the closing phenylalanine or tryptophan. A D gene is named only where the DNA matches it firmly. The size of a clone is reported for some rows only, either as once, few or many, or as a class for expanded clones.

v_call: TRBV18; j_call: TRBJ2-5; d_call: -; clone_size: many; cdr3_aa: CASSPRQNQETQYF; cdr3_nt: TGTGCCAGCTCACCGAGACAGAACCAAGAGACCCAGTACTTC
v_call: TRBV5-1; j_call: TRBJ2-5; d_call: TRBD2; clone_size: many; cdr3_aa: CASSLKGGRETQYF; cdr3_nt: TGCGCCAGCAGCTTGAAAGGCGGGAGGGAGACCCAGTACTTC
v_call: TRBV20-1; j_call: TRBJ2-3; d_call: -; clone_size: -; cdr3_aa: CSATRGTPSTDTQYF; cdr3_nt: TGCAGTGCTACCCGGGGAACCCCTAGCACAGATACGCAGTATTTT
v_call: TRBV29-1; j_call: TRBJ2-3; d_call: -; clone_size: -; cdr3_aa: CSVEVVSTDTQYF; cdr3_nt: TGCAGCGTTGAAGTGGTGAGCACAGATACGCAGTATTTT
v_call: TRBV20-1; j_call: TRBJ2-2; d_call: -; clone_size: few; cdr3_aa: CSARGQGIASGELFF; cdr3_nt: TGCAGTGCTAGAGGTCAGGGGATAGCGTCCGGGGAGCTGTTTTTT
v_call: TRBV4-1; j_call: TRBJ2-1; d_call: TRBD2; clone_size: -; cdr3_aa: CASSPLAGVPNEQFF; cdr3_nt: TGCGCCAGCAGCCCTCTAGCGGGAGTACCCAATGAGCAGTTCTTC
v_call: TRBV28; j_call: TRBJ1-3; d_call: -; clone_size: -; cdr3_aa: CASSLPWRNTIYF; cdr3_nt: TGTGCCAGCAGTTTGCCCTGGAGAAACACCATATATTTT
v_call: TRBV7-7; j_call: TRBJ2-2; d_call: TRBD2; clone_size: few; cdr3_aa: CASSFGIAGVNTGELFF; cdr3_nt: TGTGCCAGCAGCTTTGGCATAGCGGGGGTGAACACCGGGGAGCTGTTTTTT
v_call: TRBV4-2; j_call: TRBJ2-7; d_call: -; clone_size: few; cdr3_aa: CASSQVWGEQYF; cdr3_nt: TGTGCCAGCAGCCAAGTATGGGGCGAGCAGTACTTC
v_call: TRBV10-3; j_call: TRBJ2-2; d_call: TRBD2; clone_size: many; cdr3_aa: CAIKRGGSTGELFF; cdr3_nt: TGTGCCATCAAGCGGGGGGGCAGCACCGGGGAGCTGTTTTTT
v_call: TRBV5-6; j_call: TRBJ1-4; d_call: TRBD1; clone_size: many; cdr3_aa: CASTIQGINEKLFF; cdr3_nt: TGTGCCAGCACCATACAGGGGATAAATGAAAAACTGTTTTTT
v_call: TRBV11-1; j_call: TRBJ2-4; d_call: TRBD1; clone_size: few; cdr3_aa: CASSPRSETGEAKNIQYF; cdr3_nt: TGTGCCAGCAGCCCGCGATCCGAGACAGGGGAGGCCAAAAACATTCAGTACTTC
v_call: TRBV12-3/TRBV12-4; j_call: TRBJ2-3; d_call: -; clone_size: many; cdr3_aa: CASSLGGGGFAADTQYF; cdr3_nt: TGTGCCAGCAGTCTCGGTGGGGGCGGATTCGCGGCGGATACGCAGTATTTT
v_call: TRBV12-3/TRBV12-4; j_call: TRBJ2-5; d_call: -; clone_size: many; cdr3_aa: CASSPTPSVPETQYF; cdr3_nt: TGTGCCAGCAGTCCGACCCCTAGCGTTCCAGAGACCCAGTACTTC
v_call: TRBV2; j_call: TRBJ2-1; d_call: -; clone_size: many; cdr3_aa: CASTLGPPREQFF; cdr3_nt: TGTGCCAGCACTCTAGGGCCCCCGAGAGAGCAGTTCTTC
v_call: TRBV5-1; j_call: TRBJ2-1; d_call: TRBD1; clone_size: -; cdr3_aa: CASSHTGVFNNEQFF; cdr3_nt: TGCGCCAGCAGCCATACAGGGGTGTTTAACAATGAGCAGTTCTTC
v_call: TRBV20-1; j_call: TRBJ2-1; d_call: -; clone_size: few; cdr3_aa: CSAGGASYNEQFF; cdr3_nt: TGCAGTGCTGGGGGGGCCTCCTACAATGAGCAGTTCTTC
v_call: TRBV2; j_call: TRBJ2-3; d_call: TRBD2; clone_size: many; cdr3_aa: CASSDPLAGVSTDTQYF; cdr3_nt: TGTGCCAGCAGTGACCCTCTAGCGGGAGTTTCCACAGATACGCAGTATTTT
v_call: TRBV27; j_call: TRBJ2-5; d_call: -; clone_size: -; cdr3_aa: CASSAQGPGPETQYF; cdr3_nt: TGTGCCAGCAGTGCACAGGGCCCTGGGCCAGAGACCCAGTACTTC
v_call: TRBV12-3/TRBV12-4; j_call: TRBJ1-2; d_call: -; clone_size: few; cdr3_aa: CASSLRRGGGYTF; cdr3_nt: TGTGCCAGCAGTTTAAGGAGGGGAGGTGGCTACACCTTC
v_call: TRBV10-2; j_call: TRBJ2-6; d_call: -; clone_size: few; cdr3_aa: CASSESRAGSGANVLTF; cdr3_nt: TGCGCCAGCAGTGAAAGCAGGGCAGGGTCTGGGGCCAACGTCCTGACTTTC
v_call: TRBV6-1; j_call: TRBJ1-2; d_call: -; clone_size: many; cdr3_aa: CASSPRQGHGYTF; cdr3_nt: TGTGCCAGCAGTCCCCGGCAGGGCCATGGCTACACCTTC
v_call: TRBV27; j_call: TRBJ2-1; d_call: -; clone_size: many; cdr3_aa: CASCKGSSCNEQFF; cdr3_nt: TGTGCCAGCTGCAAAGGCTCTAGTTGCAATGAGCAGTTCTTC
v_call: TRBV29-1; j_call: TRBJ2-5; d_call: -; clone_size: few; cdr3_aa: CSVALIQGQETQYF; cdr3_nt: TGCAGCGTCGCCCTAATACAGGGACAAGAGACCCAGTACTTC
v_call: TRBV12-3/TRBV12-4; j_call: TRBJ2-2; d_call: -; clone_size: many; cdr3_aa: CASSLVRRTNTGELFF; cdr3_nt: TGTGCCAGCAGTTTAGTCCGCAGAACGAACACCGGGGAGCTGTTTTTT
v_call: TRBV23-1; j_call: TRBJ2-2; d_call: -; clone_size: once; cdr3_aa: CASRPGFRGELFF; cdr3_nt: TGCGCCAGCAGACCAGGTTTCCGCGGGGAGCTGTTTTTT
v_call: TRBV12-3/TRBV12-4; j_call: TRBJ2-3; d_call: TRBD2; clone_size: many; cdr3_aa: CASSRRAGGTDTQYF; cdr3_nt: TGTGCCAGCAGCAGGCGGGCGGGAGGCACAGATACGCAGTATTTT
v_call: TRBV3-1; j_call: TRBJ1-6; d_call: TRBD1; clone_size: -; cdr3_aa: CASRTGANSPLHF; cdr3_nt: TGTGCCAGCCGGACAGGGGCAAATTCACCCCTCCACTTT
v_call: TRBV12-3/TRBV12-4; j_call: TRBJ2-5; d_call: -; clone_size: many; cdr3_aa: CASSFMAGETQYF; cdr3_nt: TGTGCCAGCAGTTTCATGGCGGGGGAGACCCAGTACTTC
v_call: TRBV6-1; j_call: TRBJ2-3; d_call: TRBD2; clone_size: -; cdr3_aa: CASKISGSTDTQYF; cdr3_nt: TGTGCCAGCAAGATCAGCGGGAGTACAGATACGCAGTATTTT
v_call: TRBV20-1; j_call: TRBJ2-1; d_call: -; clone_size: -; cdr3_aa: CSATRLVGWDEQFF; cdr3_nt: TGCAGTGCTACCCGACTAGTAGGATGGGATGAGCAGTTCTTC
v_call: TRBV12-3/TRBV12-4; j_call: TRBJ2-7; d_call: -; clone_size: few; cdr3_aa: CASSTDWADEQYF; cdr3_nt: TGTGCCAGCAGTACTGACTGGGCCGACGAGCAGTACTTC
v_call: TRBV12-3/TRBV12-4; j_call: TRBJ2-1; d_call: -; clone_size: few; cdr3_aa: CASRPRSGDPSNEQFF; cdr3_nt: TGTGCCAGCAGACCTAGATCGGGAGATCCATCCAATGAGCAGTTCTTC
v_call: TRBV12-3/TRBV12-4; j_call: TRBJ1-3; d_call: -; clone_size: many; cdr3_aa: CASSWVEYSGNTIYF; cdr3_nt: TGTGCCAGCAGTTGGGTGGAATACTCTGGAAACACCATATATTTT
v_call: TRBV5-1; j_call: TRBJ1-2; d_call: TRBD1; clone_size: -; cdr3_aa: CASSWTGTGDGYTF; cdr3_nt: TGCGCCAGCAGCTGGACAGGGACAGGCGATGGCTACACCTTC
v_call: TRBV7-9; j_call: TRBJ2-1; d_call: TRBD1; clone_size: -; cdr3_aa: CASSKRTGGADNEQFF; cdr3_nt: TGTGCCAGCAGCAAAAGGACAGGGGGCGCAGACAATGAGCAGTTCTTC
v_call: TRBV2; j_call: TRBJ2-1; d_call: TRBD1; clone_size: many; cdr3_aa: CASSGPGTGWVEQFF; cdr3_nt: TGTGCCAGCAGTGGACCCGGGACAGGGTGGGTTGAGCAGTTCTTC
v_call: TRBV20-1; j_call: TRBJ2-2; d_call: -; clone_size: many; cdr3_aa: CSARATGNTGELFF; cdr3_nt: TGCAGTGCTAGAGCAACCGGGAACACCGGGGAGCTGTTTTTT
v_call: TRBV29-1; j_call: TRBJ2-3; d_call: -; clone_size: -; cdr3_aa: CSVWGTFTDTQYF; cdr3_nt: TGCAGCGTATGGGGCACTTTCACAGATACGCAGTATTTT
v_call: TRBV15; j_call: TRBJ2-2; d_call: TRBD1; clone_size: -; cdr3_aa: CATSRVTGAVGELFF; cdr3_nt: TGTGCCACCAGCAGGGTTACAGGGGCGGTCGGGGAGCTGTTTTTT
v_call: TRBV24-1; j_call: TRBJ2-1; d_call: -; clone_size: many; cdr3_aa: CATSDRDSSSYNEQFF; cdr3_nt: TGTGCCACCAGTGATCGGGACTCAAGCTCCTACAATGAGCAGTTCTTC
v_call: TRBV10-3; j_call: TRBJ2-6; d_call: TRBD1; clone_size: many; cdr3_aa: CAIAPQGAYSGANVLTF; cdr3_nt: TGTGCCATCGCCCCGCAGGGGGCCTACTCTGGGGCCAACGTCCTGACTTTC
v_call: TRBV12-3/TRBV12-4; j_call: TRBJ2-2; d_call: TRBD2; clone_size: many; cdr3_aa: CASSFGAGDTGELFF; cdr3_nt: TGTGCCAGCAGTTTTGGAGCGGGAGACACCGGGGAGCTGTTTTTT
v_call: TRBV5-6; j_call: TRBJ2-1; d_call: TRBD1; clone_size: few; cdr3_aa: CASSRQGFNHNEQFF; cdr3_nt: TGTGCCAGCAGCCGACAGGGGTTCAATCACAATGAGCAGTTCTTC
v_call: TRBV20-1; j_call: TRBJ2-3; d_call: TRBD2; clone_size: few; cdr3_aa: CSAGRGGRGGVTQYF; cdr3_nt: TGCAGTGCTGGAAGAGGGGGACGGGGGGGCGTTACGCAGTATTTT